This TCR beta chain was sequenced for a study of identifying expanded T cells in peripheral blood (dated by TCRdb to the late 2010s). Study-wide context: Technical replicates were generated by sequencing separate aliquots of the same genomic DNA pool, and four replicates were compared pairwise. Results the study describes overall, beyond this receptor: The authors expected biological variance in healthy repertoires might increase further over much longer intervals such as months to years. Between technical replicates the binomial model flagged about 1.2 differentially abundant clones, whereas over roughly two weeks the binomial model flagged about 15 and over approximately 4 weeks 19 to 20. For all healthy donors, the variance in clone template counts between approximately 2-week samples rose significantly as total template count increased. Across all healthy-donor time intervals, the beta-binomial model significantly lowered both the number of clones called differentially abundant and the false-positive rate.

No immune events, such as infections, were documented for the healthy donors during the collection period. Time-dependent variance in a beta-binomial model of T-cell clone differential abundance was calibrated using healthy-donor blood repertoires as a training cohort. There were roughly 10 healthy donors in the training cohort, of whom 3 were female and 7 were male. On average the donors were around 41 years old, and their ages spanned 29 to 64 years. Whole blood was collected from each healthy donor at three time points spaced two weeks apart and obtained from a commercial supplier. Genomic DNA was extracted from unsorted whole blood for immunosequencing. A remark on this clone: The specificity of this receptor is unknown. Base qualities are not provided; no much larger clone lies one nucleotide away.

The immunoSEQ Assay, which relies on bias-controlled multiplex PCR amplification of genomic DNA, was used to profile TCRbeta CDR3 regions. Processing in the source paper ran as follows. To quantify the absolute abundance of each unique TCRbeta CDR3 region, the sequences were collapsed and filtered. Differential abundance was tested with two models: a binomial (Fisher-equivalent) model and a beta-binomial model that adds time-dependent variance fitted from healthy donors. Clones with fewer than 5 combined templates were excluded, and clones with Benjamini-Hochberg FDR below 0.01 were called differentially abundant. Beta-binomial variance was modeled as a function of total template count across the two samples using the form v = (b*log(k)+a)^2. As stored in TCRdb, this immuneACCESS dataset retains in-frame rearrangements with V and J assigned. A fraction of the clones does not appear; measured against another copy, unresolved V genes explain less than half of the discrepancy, and the remainder lacks a known reason. Clone size and V and J calls were adopted from that table, with D and trimming inferred from the DNA. This sample comprises 100,000 or so clones, around nine tenths of them detected only once. The biggest ten clones account for less than 20% of the sample.

Reading from cysteine to phenylalanine, the CDR3 counts 13 amino acids. CDR3 DNA is the only sequence kept; it has 39 bases, read in frame from the first base. From the germline V gene, CDR1 is SNHLY and CDR2 is FYNNEI. Deletion took 8 bases off V and 5 bases off J, with a span of 16 bases between the germline ends. Recombination joined TRBV2 with TRBJ2-7; TRBD1 is a weak D gene call, 5 bases matching. The sequencing sample was made of blood. This receptor was taken from a person between 18 and 75 years old in good health. CDR3 reads: CASDSRAMNEQYF. The base sequence is TGTGCCAGCGATTCCAGGGCGATGAACGAGCAGTACTTC.